These 24 T cell receptor beta chains originate from one sample sequenced in a study of T cell changes during pregnancy in multiple sclerosis. Clones were read by immunoSEQ multiplex PCR, and TCRdb kept only the in-frame ones, dropping some. Among 39,000 or so clones, about 90% were seen once, and the ten largest hold more than 8.5%. The sequences come from CD8+ T cells from peripheral blood mononuclear cells, collected in the first trimester of pregnancy. The receptors come from a female donor with multiple sclerosis, enrolled in a pregnancy study.

V usage is TRBV5-4 and J usage is TRBJ1-4; D is possibly TRBD1 (5 bases). Germline values: CDR1 SGHNT, CDR2 YYREEE (reference sequence). The length of the CDR3 is 13 residues. With 2 bases removed from V and 4 bases from J, the gap between germline ends came to 6 bases. DNA for the CDR3: TGTGCCAGCAGCTTCGACAGTAATGAAAAACTGTTTTTT. Translating it yields CASSFDSNEKLFF.

The chain recombines TRBV9 with TRBJ2-7, with D possibly matching TRBD2 (6 bases). CDR1 is SGDLS and CDR2 is YYNGEE in the germline V gene. V lost 3 bases, J lost 4 bases, and 14 bases lay in between. The CDR3 loop spans 14 amino acids. Written as DNA, the CDR3 is TGTGCCAGCAGCGCTACGGGACTGCAATACGAGCAGTACTTC. Translated: CASSATGLQYEQYF.

The chain is built from TRBV27 and TRBJ1-1, with D maybe TRBD1 (5 bases). CDR3 length: 16 amino acids. From germline, CDR1 is MNHEY and CDR2 SMNVEV (reference sequence). Trimming removed 2 bases at V and 3 bases at J, with 16 bases between. The CDR3 DNA reads TGTGCCAGCAGTTTAAGGGGTCTAGTTGCTGACACTGAAGCTTTCTTT. Translating it yields CASSLRGLVADTEAFF.

The chain has TRBV4-1 and TRBJ1-2; a possible D gene is TRBD1 (6 bases). Germline CDR1 and CDR2: MGHRA and YSYEKL. The CDR3 loop spans 21 amino acids. The V gene lost 0 bases and the J gene lost 0 bases, with 26 bases spanning the gap. The CDR3 protein is CASSQEGGGLPSIPPNYGYTF. CDR3 sequence (DNA): TGCGCCAGCAGCCAAGAAGGGGGGGGACTTCCCTCAATACCTCCTAACTATGGCTACACCTTC.

In this sample, this clone turned up once. The chain combines TRBV9 with TRBJ2-7, with 14 nucleotides matching TRBD2. Trimming at V came to 3 bases and at J to 3 bases, leaving 2 bases not matched to a gene. Germline loops: CDR1 SGDLS, CDR2 YYNGEE. The CDR3 covers 15 residues. DNA of the CDR3: TGTGCCAGCAGCGCCGGGACTAGCGGGGGCTACGAGCAGTACTTC. This codes for CASSAGTSGGYEQYF.

The V call is TRBV5-1, the J call TRBJ2-7; 10 nucleotides line up with TRBD2. Germline V gene data show CDR1 as SGHRS and CDR2 as YFSETQ. CDR3 length: 15 residues. The J segment lost 4 bases and the V segment lost 7 bases, leaving 11 bases of the junction unmatched. CDR3 in amino acids: CASCLMASGGYEQYF. CDR3 bases: TGCGCCAGCTGCCTAATGGCTAGCGGGGGTTACGAGCAGTACTTC.

This clone appeared a few times. The rearrangement joins TRBV29-1 to TRBJ1-3; no clear D gene. The length of the CDR3 is 13 residues. Trimming removed 7 bases at V and 0 bases at J, with 10 bases between. The germline V gene encodes CDR1 SQVTM and CDR2 ANQGSEA. Written as DNA, the CDR3 is TGCAGCGGGAGGTGGGGCTCTGGAAACACCATATATTTT. Its protein product is CSGRWGSGNTIYF.

The chain combines TRBV4-3 with TRBJ2-3; D is possibly TRBD2 (5 bases). The V and J ends lost 0 bases and 4 bases respectively, with 11 bases between them. The CDR3 loop spans 15 amino acids. Germline CDR1 LGHNA, CDR2 YSLEER. The CDR3 sequence is CASSQDSDFPDTQYF. CDR3 in DNA: TGCGCCAGCAGCCAAGATTCGGACTTTCCAGATACGCAGTATTTT.

J is TRBJ1-3 and V is TRBV4-1, with D perhaps matching TRBD1 (6 bases). V lost 0 bases and J lost 4, with 22 bases in between. Germline values: CDR1 MGHRA, CDR2 YSYEKL. This CDR3 has 19 amino acids. CDR3: CASSQDKGMRGSAGNTIYF. CDR3 bases: TGCGCCAGCAGCCAAGATAAGGGGATGAGGGGGAGTGCGGGAAACACCATATATTTT.

CDR3 nucleotide sequence: TGTGCCAGCAGCGCGGGAGGGTCCACTCAGAATGGCTACACCTTC. It is translated as CASSAGGSTQNGYTF. The chain is built from TRBV9 and TRBJ1-2; D is unclear. CDR3 length: 15 residues. Trimming stripped 3 bases from V and 6 bases from J, with 18 bases between. Germline V gives CDR1 SGDLS, CDR2 YYNGEE.

J is TRBJ2-6 and V is TRBV27; possible D gene TRBD2, 5 bases. CDR3 size: 18 residues. CDR1 and CDR2 (germline): MNHEY, SMNVEV (reference sequence). Trimming removed 7 bases at V and 0 bases at J, with 19 bases between. For the CDR3, the DNA is TGTGCCAGCACCCCACTTCGTGGACTTTCCTCTGGGGCCAACGTCCTGACTTTC. As protein: CASTPLRGLSSGANVLTF.

The V call is TRBV10-3, the J call TRBJ1-3; D call uncertain. In germline, CDR1 is ENHRY, CDR2 SYGVKD. This CDR3 is 15 amino acids long. Deletions cut 4 bases from V and 0 bases from J, with 10 bases between. CDR3 protein: CAISAAEDSGNTIYF. DNA of the CDR3: TGTGCCATCAGTGCGGCGGAGGACTCTGGAAACACCATATATTTT.

The rearrangement joins TRBV5-8 to TRBJ2-1, with TRBD1 matching over 9 bases. Losses at the gene ends were 5 bases for V and 8 bases for J; bases not matched to a gene: 8. The CDR3 has 14 amino acids. CDR1 is SGHTS, CDR2 YDEGEE, per germline. The CDR3 region is CASSPGTGLYEQFF. The CDR3 DNA follows: TGTGCCAGCAGTCCCGGGACAGGGTTATATGAGCAGTTCTTC.

The V and J genes are TRBV19 and TRBJ2-6; D is undetermined. CDR3 length: 16 residues. The ends were cut back, 7 bases at V and 0 bases at J, with 13 bases in the middle. Germline V CDR1 and CDR2: LNHDA, SQIVND (reference sequence). The chain's CDR3 is CASTREPTSGANVLTF. DNA for the CDR3: TGTGCCAGTACCCGAGAGCCTACCTCTGGGGCCAACGTCCTGACTTTC.

V usage is TRBV7-2 and J usage is TRBJ2-7; tentatively, D is TRBD1 (7 bases). Trimming pared 1 base from V and 4 bases from J, leaving 17 bases between. Germline loops: CDR1 SGHTA, CDR2 FQGNSA. The CDR3 totals 16 residues. The CDR3 region is CASSLGSGGRTYEQYF. The CDR3 nucleotides read TGTGCCAGCAGCTTAGGTTCAGGGGGGAGAACTTACGAGCAGTACTTC.

The chain combines TRBV27 with TRBJ1-5; 10 bases are a match to TRBD1. The CDR3 runs to 16 residues. In germline, CDR1 is MNHEY, CDR2 SMNVEV (reference sequence). The ends lost 1 base at V and 3 bases at J; junction bases unmatched: 3. The CDR3 protein is CASSLWGQGNNQPQHF. CDR3 DNA sequence: TGTGCCAGCAGTTTATGGGGACAGGGGAACAATCAGCCCCAGCATTTT.

The chain combines TRBV6-5 with TRBJ1-2, with TRBD1 matching 8 bases. CDR1 MNHEY and CDR2 SVGAGI come from the germline V gene. This CDR3 is built from 15 residues. The trim removed 5 bases at V and 0 bases at J, leaving 5 bases unmatched. The CDR3 reads CASSTGTGANYGYTF. Here the CDR3 DNA reads TGTGCCAGCAGTACCGGGACAGGAGCTAACTATGGCTACACCTTC.

V and J are TRBV19 and TRBJ1-2; D is uncertain. V was shortened by 5 bases and J by 4 bases, with 14 bases between the two germline ends. Looked up from germline, CDR1 is LNHDA and CDR2 is SQIVND (reference sequence). This CDR3 spans 14 amino acids. CDR3 residues: CASSLQSVVYGYTF. CDR3 sequence (DNA): TGTGCCAGTAGTCTTCAGTCAGTGGTCTATGGCTACACCTTC. Based on the CDR3 plus reference TRBV19 and TRBJ1-2, the full variable domain is DGGITQSPKYLFRKEGQNVTLSCEQNLNHDAMYWYRQDPGQGLRLIYYSQIVNDFQKGDIAEGYSVSREKKESFPLTVTSAQKNPTAFYLCASSLQSVVYGYTFGSGTRLTVV.

A few counts support this clone. The rearrangement joins TRBV6-4 to TRBJ2-3; D is unresolved. The CDR3 has 14 residues. CDR1 and CDR2 (germline): MRHNA, SNTAGT. Trimming removed 2 bases from V and 4 bases from J, with 10 bases in between. The CDR3, as DNA: TGTGCCAGCAGTGACGGCGTCAGCGCAGATACGCAGTATTTT. As protein: CASSDGVSADTQYF.

The chain uses TRBV5-5 and TRBJ1-4, with D maybe TRBD1 (5 bases). The CDR3 runs 15 residues. Germline values: CDR1 SGHKS, CDR2 YYEKEE (reference sequence). Between the trimmed V and J ends, which lost 0 bases and 8 bases, there was a span of 14 bases. DNA for the CDR3: TGTGCCAGCAGCTTGGCAGTCAGGGAATGGGAAAAACTGTTTTTT. Translation: CASSLAVREWEKLFF. Together with reference TRBV5-5 and TRBJ1-4, the CDR3 gives the full variable domain: DAGVTQSPTHLIKTRGQQVTLRCSPISGHKSVSWYQQVLGQGPQFIFQYYEKEERGRGNFPDRFSARQFPNYSSELNVNALLLGDSALYLCASSLAVREWEKLFFGSGTQLSVL.

The chain recombines TRBV4-1 with TRBJ2-7, with D perhaps TRBD2 (5 bases). The CDR3 totals 14 residues. Per the germline V gene, CDR1 is MGHRA and CDR2 is YSYEKL. Between the trimmed V and J ends, which lost 4 bases and 3 bases, there was a span of 13 bases. As DNA, the CDR3 is TGCGCCAGCAGCCCAGACCCCGGGAACTACGAGCAGTACTTC. As protein: CASSPDPGNYEQYF.

This chain uses TRBV12-5 with TRBJ2-2, with TRBD1 identical over 7 bases. J gave up 3 bases and V 0 bases, and 13 bases lay outside the gene matches. Germline-derived CDR1 and CDR2 are LGHNT and FRNRAP. The CDR3 is 19 residues long. The CDR3 is CASGLVLSRQGRYTGELFF. CDR3 coding DNA: TGTGCTAGTGGTTTGGTACTGTCTCGACAGGGTCGTTACACCGGGGAGCTGTTTTTT.

CDR3 residues: CSAVDRVSTDTQYF. The CDR3 DNA sequence: TGCAGCGCCGTGGACAGGGTCTCCACAGATACGCAGTATTTT. The chain combines TRBV29-1 with TRBJ2-3; TRBD1 matches 8 bases. V was clipped by 7 bases and J by 2 bases; unmatched bases: 8. Per germline, CDR1 SQVTM and CDR2 ANQGSEA. This CDR3 comprises 14 residues.

This clone has a single count. This sequence joins TRBV29-1 and TRBJ1-1, with TRBD1 matching over 7 bases. The germline CDR1 and CDR2 sequences are SQVTM and ANQGSEA. V dropped 7 bases and J dropped 4; count of bases not matched to a gene: 9. CDR3 length: 13 residues. The CDR3 region is CSERTGSGTEAFF. In DNA form, the CDR3 reads TGCAGCGAAAGGACAGGCTCGGGCACTGAAGCTTTCTTT.